Reported below is one T cell receptor beta chain. What it binds is unknown. TCRdb processed the 5' RACE reads anew with MiXCR; each CDR3 protein has one entry. The table shows about 400,000 distinct CDR3 sequences, with 13% to 15% occurring only once. The data were obtained in a study of T-cell memory formation after mild COVID-19. Study-wide results and caveats: There was no confirmation that second-wave clones peaking on day 37 were SARS-CoV-2 specific.

This CDR3 has 14 amino acids. Per germline, CDR1 SGDLS and CDR2 YYNGEE. The V end was cut by 3 bases, the J end by 4 bases, with 10 bases between. The V and J genes are TRBV9 and TRBJ2-2, with a weak D call TRBD2 (5 bases). The sequence was obtained from a man aged 18 to 35 who had mild COVID-19 (a few samples of this study predate the infection). Cell type and time point are not known. Material: PBMCs or a T cell subset sorted from them (not recorded which). The CDR3 DNA reads TGTGCCAGCAGCGGCCGGGGTCTCACCGGGGAGCTGTTTTTT. Its translation: CASSGRGLTGELFF.